This TCR beta chain comes out of a study of PD-L1 blockade in urothelial cancer. TCRdb keeps only in-frame clones here, not all; method: immunoSEQ multiplex PCR. The data show over 45,000 clones, 70% to 90% seen once. V shed 2 bases and J shed 0 bases, with 14 bases lying between them. The CDR3 runs to 17 residues. Germline V lookup: CDR1 SEHNR, CDR2 FQNEAQ (reference sequence). The sample consisted of PBMCs, taken around atezolizumab (anti-PD-L1) treatment. This chain uses TRBV7-9 with TRBJ1-3; no definite D call. This clonotype was obtained from a man aged 55 to 70 with urothelial cancer. CDR3 in amino acids: CASSLLSFTDSGNTIYF. For the CDR3, the DNA is TGTGCCAGCAGCTTACTTTCGTTCACAGACTCTGGAAACACCATATATTTT.